This T cell receptor beta chain emerged from a study of neurological immune-mediated disorders. Study as a whole: There were 35 or so multiple sclerosis patients; around 30 were relapsing-remitting and 3 were secondary progressive.

J was trimmed by 4 bases and V by 2 bases; bases with no gene match: 7. This CDR3 is 18 amino acids long. The germline V gene encodes CDR1 LGHNA and CDR2 YNFKEQ. This clonotype was observed at least ten times. Its antigen is unknown. Study results and caveats: The greatest degree of TCR clonal expansion was observed in HTLV-1-associated myelopathy, with the lowest in multiple sclerosis, below that of healthy controls.

TCRdb re-derived calls from the 5' RACE reads in MiXCR, one entry per CDR3 protein. The repertoire holds 87,000 or so distinct CDR3 sequences, with about 3.8% as singletons. This sequence originates from a woman in her late teens or twenties with multiple sclerosis. The rearrangement uses TRBV4-2 and TRBJ2-5; TRBD2 agrees at 16 bases. The specimen sequenced was PBMCs. The CDR3 spells CASSQQPGLAGGRETQYF. For the CDR3, the DNA is TGTGCCAGCAGCCAACAACCGGGACTAGCGGGAGGGAGAGAGACCCAGTACTTC.